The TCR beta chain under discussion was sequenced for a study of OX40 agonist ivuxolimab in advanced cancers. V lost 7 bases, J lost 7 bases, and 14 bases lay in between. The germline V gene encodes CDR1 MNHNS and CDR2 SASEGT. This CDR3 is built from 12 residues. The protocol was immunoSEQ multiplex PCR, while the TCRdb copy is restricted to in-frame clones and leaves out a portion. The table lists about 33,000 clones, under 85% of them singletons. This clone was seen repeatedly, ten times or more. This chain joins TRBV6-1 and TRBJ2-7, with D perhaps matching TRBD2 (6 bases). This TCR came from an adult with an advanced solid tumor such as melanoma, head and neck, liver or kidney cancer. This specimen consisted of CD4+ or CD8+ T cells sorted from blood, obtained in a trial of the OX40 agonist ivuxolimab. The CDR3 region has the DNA TGTGCCAGCACCGAACGGAGGGAAGAGCAGTACTTC. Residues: CASTERREEQYF.